These 27 T cell receptor beta chains share one sample of origin, sequenced in a study of CD8 T cells in ankylosing spondylitis. TCRdb itself ran the 5' RACE reads through MiXCR, one entry per CDR3 protein. Of some 250,000 distinct CDR3 sequences listed, roughly 8.6% are singletons. The specimen sequenced was blood, either unsorted or a sorted T cell fraction (not recorded which). Receptors were obtained from a male donor with ankylosing spondylitis or in good health (not recorded which).

This clonotype has at least ten counts. V usage is TRBV29-1 and J usage is TRBJ1-2; D not certain. The CDR3 has 12 residues. The V and J ends lost 8 bases and 8 bases respectively, with 18 bases between them. CDR1 and CDR2 (germline): SQVTM, ANQGSEA. CDR3 residues: CSPEGVPRGYTF. The CDR3 DNA follows: TGCAGCCCCGAAGGAGTTCCTAGGGGCTACACCTTC.

A few counts support this clonotype. The chain combines TRBV5-6 with TRBJ1-2; 12 bases fit TRBD1. With V trimmed by 0 bases and J by 8 bases, 14 bases remained unmatched. The CDR3 is 18 amino acids. Per germline, CDR1 SGHDT and CDR2 YYEEEE. DNA for the CDR3: TGTGCCAGCAGCTTGGGAATCCAACCGGGACAGGGGGCTGCCGGCTACACCTTC. It translates to CASSLGIQPGQGAAGYTF.

Ten or more counts support this clonotype. V gene TRBV29-1 combines with J gene TRBJ2-7; no firm D call. CDR1 SQVTM and CDR2 ANQGSEA come from the germline V gene. The CDR3 totals 10 residues. Between the trimmed V and J ends, which lost 4 bases and 3 bases, there was a span of 4 bases. CDR3 DNA sequence: TGCAGCGTTGTAGTCTACGAGCAGTACTTC. Its protein product is CSVVVYEQYF.

This clonotype was counted ten times or more. The chain recombines TRBV29-1 with TRBJ1-2; D not certain. Germline CDR1 is SQVTM and CDR2 is ANQGSEA. V lost 4 bases and J 9 bases, leaving 12 bases between the germline ends. The CDR3 sequence is 11 residues long. DNA for the CDR3: TGCAGCGTTGTGGTCGAGGTCCGCTACACCTTC. Residues: CSVVVEVRYTF.

In this sample, this clonotype turned up many times. The chain joins TRBV20-1 to TRBJ2-2; D is undetermined. In germline, CDR1 is DFQATT, CDR2 SNEGSKA (reference sequence). CDR3 length: 13 amino acids. V lost 4 bases and J 7 bases, leaving 13 bases between the germline ends. CDR3 DNA: TGCAGTGCTATGAAGGAAGGATTCGGGGAGCTGTTTTTT. It is translated as CSAMKEGFGELFF.

This clonotype was found many times. The V call is TRBV6-2 or TRBV6-3, the J call TRBJ2-7; 9 positions agree with TRBD2. V trimming: 7 bases; J trimming: 6 bases; junction bases outside the gene matches: 13. Per germline, CDR1 MNHEY and CDR2 SVGEGT. This CDR3 is built from 15 residues. CDR3 residues: CASTYRTSGLTEQYF. The DNA for the CDR3 is TGTGCCAGCACCTACAGAACTAGCGGGCTAACCGAGCAGTACTTC.

This clonotype was counted between two and nine times. V is TRBV10-2 and J is TRBJ2-3, with TRBD1 as a possible D gene (5 bases). The V end lost 2 bases, the J end lost 4 bases, and 10 bases lay between the germline ends. The germline V gene encodes CDR1 WSHSY and CDR2 SAAADI. There are 14 residues in the CDR3. The DNA of the CDR3 is TGCGCCAGCAGTGAGATTGCAGGGTCAGATACGCAGTATTTT. Translated, it gives CASSEIAGSDTQYF.

Many counts were recorded for this clonotype. The chain couples TRBV19 to TRBJ2-1; D gene unclear. Trimming cost V 1 base and J 6 bases, with 7 bases left between them. The CDR3 is 13 residues long. The V gene's germline CDR1 is LNHDA and CDR2 SQIVND (reference sequence). DNA of the CDR3: TGTGCCAGTAGTATAGGGAGCGTCAATGAGCAGTTCTTC. This gives the protein CASSIGSVNEQFF.

This clonotype was picked up a small number of times. The chain recombines TRBV7-2 with TRBJ2-7, with D possibly TRBD1 on 6 matching bases. V gave up 3 bases and J gave up 5 bases, with 11 bases separating them. CDR3 length: 13 residues. Germline V gene data show CDR1 as SGHTA and CDR2 as FQGNSA. CDR3 coding DNA: TGTGCCAGCAGCTTCCTCCAGGGGAACGAGCAGTACTTC. This codes for CASSFLQGNEQYF.

This chain connects TRBV14 to TRBJ2-1; TRBD2 matches 7 bases. CDR3 length: 14 residues. After removal of 3 bases from V and 8 bases from J, the junction contained 7 bases not matched to a gene. Germline loops: CDR1 SGHDN, CDR2 FVKESK. Written as DNA, the CDR3 is TGTGCCAGCAGCCAGTGGGAGGGCCGAGATGAGCAGTTCTTC. Protein product: CASSQWEGRDEQFF.

This clonotype was counted between two and nine times. The chain couples TRBV15 to TRBJ2-1; 7 bases are a match to TRBD2. This CDR3 is 16 amino acids long. CDR1 and CDR2 from the germline V gene are LNHNV and YYDKDF (reference sequence). Unmatched junction bases numbered 4, after V lost 0 bases and J lost 2 bases. CDR3 sequence (DNA): TGTGCCACCAGCAGAGAGTCGGGAGGACCCTACAATGAGCAGTTCTTC. It is translated as CATSRESGGPYNEQFF.

This clonotype was counted many times. The chain combines TRBV5-1 with TRBJ2-7; D is unclear. Germline V gene lookup returns CDR1 SGHRS and CDR2 YFSETQ. Trimming pared 0 bases from V and 0 bases from J, leaving 10 bases between. This CDR3 has 15 amino acids. CDR3 nucleotide sequence: TGCGCCAGCAGCTTGGAGTGGCCTGCCTCCTACGAGCAGTACTTC. Translation: CASSLEWPASYEQYF.

This clonotype was found many times. The chain uses TRBV20-1 and TRBJ1-2; no clear D. Germline CDR1 and CDR2: DFQATT and SNEGSKA (reference sequence). Deletions cut 4 bases from V and 6 bases from J, with 15 bases between. The CDR3 sequence is 13 residues long. The CDR3 sequence: CSAINGLRDGYTF. In nucleotides, the CDR3 is TGCAGTGCTATCAACGGCTTGAGGGATGGCTACACCTTC.

This clonotype was seen ten or more times. The rearrangement links TRBV18 to TRBJ1-5, with 9 bases matching TRBD1. The CDR3 is 13 amino acids. V dropped 11 bases and J dropped 6; count of bases not matched to a gene: 8. Germline V lookup: CDR1 KGHSH, CDR2 LQKENI. The CDR3 DNA reads TGTGCCGCCGGGGACAGGGAGGGTCAGCCCCAGCATTTT. This sequence encodes CAAGDREGQPQHF.

The J gene is TRBJ2-3, the V gene TRBV7-2, with TRBD2 matching over 13 bases. CDR1 is SGHTA, CDR2 FQGNSA, per germline. With 5 bases clipped from V and 6 bases from J, the junction kept 11 bases outside the gene matches. The CDR3 is made up of 17 amino acids. The CDR3 protein is CASSPGLAGAGWDTQYF. Here the CDR3 DNA reads TGTGCCAGCAGCCCAGGACTAGCGGGAGCCGGGTGGGATACGCAGTATTTT.

This clonotype occurred many times. The chain uses TRBV20-1 and TRBJ2-3, with 7 bases lining up with TRBD2. The V segment lost 3 bases and the J segment 2 bases; nucleotides outside the gene matches: 11. This CDR3 contains 16 residues. Germline lookup yields CDR1 DFQATT and CDR2 SNEGSKA (reference sequence). In DNA, the CDR3 is TGCAGTGCTAGTCCCCTCCTAGCGGACGTCACAGATACGCAGTATTTT. It is translated as CSASPLLADVTDTQYF.

This clonotype was observed many times. The chain joins TRBV19 to TRBJ1-1; D ambiguous. Germline V lookup: CDR1 LNHDA, CDR2 SQIVND (reference sequence). V lost 0 bases, J lost 3 bases, and 5 bases lay in between. There are 13 residues in the CDR3. CDR3 bases: TGTGCCAGTAGTATAGATAAGGACACTGAAGCTTTCTTT. Amino acid sequence: CASSIDKDTEAFF.

This clonotype was observed at least ten times. This rearrangement joins TRBV12-3 or TRBV12-4 to TRBJ2-5; perhaps TRBD1 as D (5 bases). The CDR3 has 15 amino acids. Trimming removed 3 bases from V and 5 bases from J, with 16 bases in between. The CDR3 nucleotides read TGTGCCAGCAGTTTGCTCAAAGGGGTAGTGGAGACCCAGTACTTC. This sequence encodes CASSLLKGVVETQYF.

At least ten counts were recorded for this clonotype. The chain uses TRBV29-1 and TRBJ2-1, with TRBD1 as a possible D gene (6 bases). The CDR3 sequence is 12 residues long. Looked up from germline, CDR1 is SQVTM and CDR2 is ANQGSEA. V was shortened by 4 bases and J by 6 bases, with 10 bases between the two germline ends. The CDR3 is CSVVTGRNEQFF. DNA for the CDR3: TGCAGCGTTGTCACAGGGCGCAATGAGCAGTTCTTC.

This clonotype was observed a few times. J is TRBJ2-6 and V is TRBV5-1; D is uncertain. Germline assignment: CDR1 SGHRS and CDR2 YFSETQ. The CDR3 consists of 15 residues. The V end was cut by 4 bases, the J end by 4 bases, with 12 bases between. The CDR3 loop is CASSVGPPGANVLTF. The CDR3 DNA reads TGCGCCAGCAGCGTCGGGCCTCCCGGGGCCAACGTCCTGACTTTC.

This clonotype appeared many times. The chain is built from TRBV12-3 or TRBV12-4 and TRBJ2-7, with 9 bases identical to TRBD1. V was clipped by 6 bases and J by 0 bases; unmatched bases: 6. The CDR3 covers 15 residues. The CDR3 is CASSYGQGISYEQYF. The CDR3, as DNA: TGTGCCAGCAGCTACGGACAGGGGATCTCCTACGAGCAGTACTTC.

Many counts were recorded for this clonotype. V and J are TRBV20-1 and TRBJ2-5; D call uncertain. The V gene's germline CDR1 is DFQATT and CDR2 SNEGSKA (reference sequence). Trimming shortened V by 0 bases and J by 1 base, and 12 bases separated the two germline ends. There are 15 residues in the CDR3. In nucleotides, the CDR3 is TGCAGTGCTAGAGATCGGCCGGCGATCCAAGAGACCCAGTACTTC. It codes for CSARDRPAIQETQYF.

This clonotype was recorded many times. J is TRBJ1-4 and V is TRBV7-2; D ambiguous. Germline V gives CDR1 SGHTA, CDR2 FQGNSA. The CDR3 is 14 residues long. Between the trimmed V and J ends, which lost 5 bases and 0 bases, there was a span of 7 bases. Here the CDR3 reads CASSRHTTNEKLFF. In nucleotides, the CDR3 is TGTGCCAGCAGCCGACACACAACTAATGAAAAACTGTTTTTT.

In its sample, this clonotype was seen many times. This rearrangement joins TRBV29-1 to TRBJ2-5; 10 bases are a match to TRBD1. J was trimmed by 5 bases and V by 3 bases; bases with no gene match: 3. The CDR3 is made up of 13 amino acids. Germline values: CDR1 SQVTM, CDR2 ANQGSEA. The CDR3 loop is CSVDDRGRETQYF. In nucleotides, the CDR3 is TGCAGCGTTGATGACAGGGGGCGGGAGACCCAGTACTTC.

The sample holds many counts of this clonotype. The J gene is TRBJ2-7, the V gene TRBV29-1; D tentatively fits TRBD1 or TRBD2 (5 bases each). With 0 bases removed from V and 1 base from J, the gap between germline ends came to 13 bases. This CDR3 has 15 amino acids. Germline values: CDR1 SQVTM, CDR2 ANQGSEA. The CDR3 nucleotides are TGCAGCGTTGAAGATCCCGGGACGGAGTCCTACGAGCAGTACTTC. Translating gives CSVEDPGTESYEQYF.

This clonotype was recorded at least ten times. V and J are TRBV7-9 and TRBJ1-2; D may be TRBD1 (5 bases). CDR3 length equals 15 residues. Germline V lookup: CDR1 SEHNR, CDR2 FQNEAQ (reference sequence). V lost 2 bases and J 5 bases, leaving 15 bases between the germline ends. Written as DNA, the CDR3 is TGTGCCAGCAGCTTACCCAGGGCTCTGCCATATGGCTACACCTTC. Protein product: CASSLPRALPYGYTF.

This clonotype was counted many times. The rearrangement links TRBV20-1 to TRBJ2-3; TRBD1 agrees at 9 bases. CDR1 and CDR2 from the germline V gene are DFQATT and SNEGSKA (reference sequence). V trimming: 6 bases; J trimming: 4 bases; junction bases outside the gene matches: 8. CDR3 length equals 14 residues. The CDR3 region is CSATGTGNPDTQYF. The CDR3 nucleotides are TGCAGTGCAACCGGGACAGGGAACCCAGATACGCAGTATTTT.